The 20 T cell receptor beta chains below were found in one sample sequenced in a study of CD8+CD57+ T cells in acquired aplastic anemia. Profiles of TCR beta VDJ and CDR3 were generated from a genomic DNA template. TCRdb processed the reads anew with MiXCR; each CDR3 protein has one entry. The data hold about 62,000 distinct CDR3 sequences, with roughly 58% observed a single time. Sequencing was carried out using sorted CD4+, CD8+, or CD8+CD57+ T cells (not recorded which) from PBMCs. The origin of the receptors is a human donor in good health, serving as a control.

This clonotype is deemed medium-sized. The rearrangement uses TRBV2 and TRBJ2-7; no clear D gene. The CDR3 consists of 12 residues. Trimming stripped 3 bases from V and 2 bases from J, with 5 bases between. Germline V gene sequence: CDR1 SNHLY, CDR2 FYNNEI. Here the CDR3 DNA reads TGTGCCAGCAGTGACGGCCCCTACGAGCAGTACTTC. Its protein product is CASSDGPYEQYF.

Ten or more counts support this clonotype. The chain couples TRBV5-5 to TRBJ1-5; 9 nucleotides match TRBD1. This CDR3 is built from 15 residues. With 0 bases clipped from V and 5 bases from J, the junction kept 3 bases outside the gene matches. Looked up from germline, CDR1 is SGHKS and CDR2 is YYEKEE (reference sequence). Here the CDR3 reads CASSLEGTGYQPQHF. In DNA, the CDR3 is TGTGCCAGCAGCTTGGAAGGGACAGGGTATCAGCCCCAGCATTTT.

The chain employs TRBV19 and TRBJ1-5; D unclear. CDR1 and CDR2 from the germline V gene are LNHDA and SQIVND (reference sequence). V shed 5 bases and J shed 0 bases, with 5 bases lying between them. CDR3 length: 13 residues. The CDR3 sequence is CASSPLSNQPQHF. The CDR3 DNA reads TGTGCCAGTAGTCCTCTTAGCAATCAGCCCCAGCATTTT. Variable domain in full (rest from reference TRBV19 and TRBJ1-5): DGGITQSPKYLFRKEGQNVTLSCEQNLNHDAMYWYRQDPGQGLRLIYYSQIVNDFQKGDIAEGYSVSREKKESFPLTVTSAQKNPTAFYLCASSPLSNQPQHFGDGTRLSIL.

The chain combines TRBV6-1 with TRBJ2-2; D is undetermined. The ends were cut back, 6 bases at V and 4 bases at J, with 6 bases in the middle. Looked up from germline, CDR1 is MNHNS and CDR2 is SASEGT. CDR3 length: 12 amino acids. CDR3: CASRGSTGELFF. The CDR3 DNA reads as TGTGCCAGCAGGGGAAGCACCGGGGAGCTGTTTTTT.

The table lists this clonotype with many counts. This chain uses TRBV6-1 with TRBJ1-1; 8 bases are a match to TRBD1. The CDR3 runs 15 residues. The ends lost 1 base at V and 7 bases at J; junction bases unmatched: 8. Per germline, CDR1 MNHNS and CDR2 SASEGT. The DNA of the CDR3 is TGTGCCAGCAGTGAAGAAGGGACAGGCTTAGATGAAGCTTTCTTT. As protein: CASSEEGTGLDEAFF.

The CDR3 region is CAITPGPDRGHEQYF. The CDR3 DNA reads TGTGCCATCACCCCAGGGCCGGACAGGGGCCACGAGCAGTACTTC. J is TRBJ2-7 and V is TRBV10-3; 9 nucleotides align to TRBD1. Per the germline V gene, CDR1 is ENHRY and CDR2 is SYGVKD. CDR3 length: 15 amino acids. Trimming took 7 bases from V and 5 from J; bases not matched to a gene: 12.

The chain joins TRBV9 to TRBJ1-1; D not resolved. This CDR3 has 14 amino acids. Germline-derived CDR1 and CDR2 are SGDLS and YYNGEE. V was trimmed by 0 bases and J by 5 bases, leaving 11 bases between them. In nucleotides, the CDR3 is TGTGCCAGCAGCGTAGATGGAGGGTTGACTGAAGCTTTCTTT. It translates to CASSVDGGLTEAFF.

This clonotype has a count of ten or more. The J gene is TRBJ1-3, the V gene TRBV5-6; TRBD1 matches 7 bases. This CDR3 is 14 amino acids long. After removal of 4 bases from V and 6 bases from J, the junction contained 7 bases not matched to a gene. Germline lookup yields CDR1 SGHDT and CDR2 YYEEEE. The CDR3 DNA follows: TGTGCCAGCAGCCGCGGACAGGCGATAAACACCATATATTTT. As protein: CASSRGQAINTIYF.

In its sample, this clonotype was seen many times. V usage is TRBV12-3 or TRBV12-4 and J usage is TRBJ1-1; tentatively, D is TRBD1 (5 bases). The length of the CDR3 is 16 residues. Trimming took off 5 bases at V and 5 bases at J, with 21 bases between the two ends. The CDR3 here is CASSPHRVGEGTEAFF. The CDR3, as DNA: TGTGCCAGCAGTCCGCATAGGGTGGGTGAGGGGACTGAAGCTTTCTTT.

This clonotype has at least ten counts. The V gene is TRBV28, the J gene TRBJ1-5, with TRBD1 as a possible D gene (5 bases). There are 15 residues in the CDR3. Germline CDR1 is MDHEN and CDR2 is SYDVKM. Trimming pared 6 bases from V and 6 bases from J, leaving 18 bases between. CDR3 DNA sequence: TGTGCCAGCAGCCACGGACGGACCGGGGGTCAGCCCCAGCATTTT. Translating it yields CASSHGRTGGQPQHF.

This clonotype occurred a few times. The chain couples TRBV2 to TRBJ2-5; D perhaps matches TRBD2 (6 bases). Germline V gives CDR1 SNHLY, CDR2 FYNNEI. The CDR3 is 15 residues long. The ends were cut back, 4 bases at V and 1 base at J, with 13 bases in the middle. The CDR3 nucleotides are TGTGCCAGCAGTGGGGCGGGACCGCCCCAAGAGACCCAGTACTTC. Its protein product is CASSGAGPPQETQYF.

The chain recombines TRBV7-2 with TRBJ2-1; TRBD2 aligns across 9 bases. Germline CDR1 and CDR2: SGHTA and FQGNSA. The V segment lost 3 bases and the J segment 10 bases; nucleotides outside the gene matches: 7. The CDR3 spans 14 residues. CDR3 DNA sequence: TGTGCCAGCAGCTTGCTTAGCGGGAGTGGAGAGCAGTTCTTC. This gives the protein CASSLLSGSGEQFF.

This clonotype was found many times. This chain joins TRBV20-1 and TRBJ2-7; 7 bases are a match to TRBD2. With 0 bases clipped from V and 3 bases from J, the junction kept 5 bases outside the gene matches. Germline CDR1 is DFQATT and CDR2 is SNEGSKA (reference sequence). This CDR3 has 14 amino acids. The CDR3 reads CSARDLGGSYEQYF. Written as DNA, the CDR3 is TGCAGTGCTAGAGATCTCGGGGGGAGCTACGAGCAGTACTTC.

This clonotype was seen ten or more times. The chain links TRBV5-1 to TRBJ1-4, with D hard to call. Germline V gene data show CDR1 as SGHRS and CDR2 as YFSETQ. This CDR3 contains 14 residues. Trimming removed 1 base from V and 0 bases from J, with 4 bases in between. DNA for the CDR3: TGCGCCAGCAGCTTGACAGCAACTAATGAAAAACTGTTTTTT. Translation: CASSLTATNEKLFF.

The V gene is TRBV19, the J gene TRBJ1-1; D is possibly TRBD1 (6 bases). V was trimmed by 10 bases and J by 7 bases, leaving 13 bases between them. Germline V gene data show CDR1 as LNHDA and CDR2 as SQIVND (reference sequence). This CDR3 contains 11 residues. The CDR3 DNA follows: TGTGCCACCTATCAGGGGAGTGAAGCTTTCTTT. Translation gives CATYQGSEAFF.

V and J are TRBV14 and TRBJ2-6; no clear D gene. Looked up from germline, CDR1 is SGHDN and CDR2 is FVKESK. V shed 3 bases and J shed 9 bases, with 3 bases lying between them. This CDR3 contains 11 residues. Here the CDR3 reads CASSHINVLTF. The CDR3 region has the DNA TGTGCCAGCAGCCACATCAACGTCCTGACTTTC.

This clonotype was detected many times. The J gene is TRBJ2-1, the V gene TRBV11-2; D is unclear. The V end lost 0 bases, the J end lost 9 bases, and 21 bases lay between the germline ends. The CDR3 is 17 residues long. Germline CDR1 SGHAT, CDR2 FQNNGV. CDR3 protein: CASSLDQWGSGTVEQFF. As DNA, the CDR3 is TGTGCCAGCAGCTTAGATCAGTGGGGTAGTGGCACGGTTGAGCAGTTCTTC.

This rearrangement joins TRBV2 to TRBJ1-2, with D possibly being TRBD1 (5 bases). Germline V gives CDR1 SNHLY, CDR2 FYNNEI. The CDR3 has 14 amino acids. Trimming pared 5 bases from V and 0 bases from J, leaving 10 bases between. CDR3 sequence (DNA): TGTGCCAGCAGTACAGGAGCTACTAACTATGGCTACACCTTC. It yields the protein CASSTGATNYGYTF.

This chain links TRBV7-2 with TRBJ1-2; no clear D gene. This CDR3 region has 15 residues. Trimming took off 4 bases at V and 1 base at J, with 13 bases between the two ends. Germline CDR1 is SGHTA and CDR2 is FQGNSA. The CDR3 DNA reads as TGTGCCAGCAGCTCGCGGGGAGTAGTTAACTATGGCTACACCTTC. Its protein is CASSSRGVVNYGYTF. Drawing the rest from reference TRBV7-2 and TRBJ1-2, the complete variable domain is GAGVSQSPSNKVTEKGKDVELRCDPISGHTALYWYRQSLGQGLEFLIYFQGNSAPDKSGLPSDRFSAERTGGSVSTLTIQRTQQEDSAVYLCASSSRGVVNYGYTFGSGTRLTVV.

Remarks on this clonotype: The junction departs from germline at one end; a sequencing error may be responsible. This rearrangement joins TRBV10-3 to TRBJ2-1; 8 bases map to TRBD1. The CDR3 runs to 16 residues. Germline assignment: CDR1 ENHRY and CDR2 SYGVKD. DNA for the CDR3: TGTGCCAGCAGTTACTTCCGACAGGGGCCCTACAATGAGCAGTTCTTC. Protein sequence: CASSYFRQGPYNEQFF.